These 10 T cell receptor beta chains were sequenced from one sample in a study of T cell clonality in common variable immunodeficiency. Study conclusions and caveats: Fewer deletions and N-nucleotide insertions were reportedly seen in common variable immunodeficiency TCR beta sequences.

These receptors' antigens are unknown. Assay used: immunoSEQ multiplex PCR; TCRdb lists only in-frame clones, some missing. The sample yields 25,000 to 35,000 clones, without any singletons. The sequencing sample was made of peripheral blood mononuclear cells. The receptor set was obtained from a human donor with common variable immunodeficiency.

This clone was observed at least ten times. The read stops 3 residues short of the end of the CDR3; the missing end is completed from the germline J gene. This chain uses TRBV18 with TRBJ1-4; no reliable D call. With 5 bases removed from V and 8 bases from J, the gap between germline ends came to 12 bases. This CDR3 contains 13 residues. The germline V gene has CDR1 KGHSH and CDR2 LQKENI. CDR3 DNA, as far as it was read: TGTGCCAGCTCATCGGGGTGGCGAGAAAAA. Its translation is CASSSGWREK. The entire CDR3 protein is CASSSGWREKLFF.

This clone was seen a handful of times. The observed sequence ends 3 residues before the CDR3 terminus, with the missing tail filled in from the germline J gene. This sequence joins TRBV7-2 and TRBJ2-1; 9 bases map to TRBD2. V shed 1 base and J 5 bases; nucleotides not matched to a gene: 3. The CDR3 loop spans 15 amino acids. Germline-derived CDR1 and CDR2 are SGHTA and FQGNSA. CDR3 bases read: TGTGCCAGCAGCTTAGGATTAGCGGGGGACAATGAG. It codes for CASSLGLAGDNE. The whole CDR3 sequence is CASSLGLAGDNEQFF. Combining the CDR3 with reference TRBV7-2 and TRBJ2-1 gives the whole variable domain GAGVSQSPSNKVTEKGKDVELRCDPISGHTALYWYRQSLGQGLEFLIYFQGNSAPDKSGLPSDRFSAERTGGSVSTLTIQRTQQEDSAVYLCASSLGLAGDNEQFFGPGTRLTVL.

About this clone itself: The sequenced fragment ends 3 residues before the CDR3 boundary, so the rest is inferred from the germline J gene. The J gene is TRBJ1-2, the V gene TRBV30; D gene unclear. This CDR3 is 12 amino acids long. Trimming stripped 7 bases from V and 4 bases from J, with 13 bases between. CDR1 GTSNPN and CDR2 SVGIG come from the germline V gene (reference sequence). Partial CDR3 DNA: TGTGCCTTCCCCGCGTCAACCTATGGC. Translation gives CAFPASTYG. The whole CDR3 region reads CAFPASTYGYTF.

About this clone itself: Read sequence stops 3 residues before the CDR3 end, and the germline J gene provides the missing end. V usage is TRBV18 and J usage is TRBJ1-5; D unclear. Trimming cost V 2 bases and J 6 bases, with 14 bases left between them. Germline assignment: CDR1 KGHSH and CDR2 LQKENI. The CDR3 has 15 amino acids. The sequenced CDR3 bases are TGTGCCAGCTCACCATTCGTGCAGGAGACTCAGCCC. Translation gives CASSPFVQETQP. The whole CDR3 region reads CASSPFVQETQPQHF.

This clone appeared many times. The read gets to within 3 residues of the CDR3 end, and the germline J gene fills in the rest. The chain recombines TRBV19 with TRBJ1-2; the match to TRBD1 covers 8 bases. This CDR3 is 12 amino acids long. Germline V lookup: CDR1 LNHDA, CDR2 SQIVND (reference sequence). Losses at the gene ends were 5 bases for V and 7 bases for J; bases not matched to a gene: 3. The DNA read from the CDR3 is TGTGCCAGTAGTGTCGACAGGGGTGGC. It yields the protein CASSVDRGG. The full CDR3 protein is CASSVDRGGYTF. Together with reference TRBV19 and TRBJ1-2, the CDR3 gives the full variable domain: DGGITQSPKYLFRKEGQNVTLSCEQNLNHDAMYWYRQDPGQGLRLIYYSQIVNDFQKGDIAEGYSVSREKKESFPLTVTSAQKNPTAFYLCASSVDRGGYTFGSGTRLTVV.

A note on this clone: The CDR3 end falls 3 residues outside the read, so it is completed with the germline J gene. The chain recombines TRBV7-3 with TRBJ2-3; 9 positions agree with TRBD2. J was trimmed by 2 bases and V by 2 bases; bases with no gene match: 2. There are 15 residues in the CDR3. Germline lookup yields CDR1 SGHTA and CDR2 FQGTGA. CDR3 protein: CASSLVAGDTDTQYF. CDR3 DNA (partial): TGTGCCAGCAGCTTAGTAGCGGGGGACACAGATACG.

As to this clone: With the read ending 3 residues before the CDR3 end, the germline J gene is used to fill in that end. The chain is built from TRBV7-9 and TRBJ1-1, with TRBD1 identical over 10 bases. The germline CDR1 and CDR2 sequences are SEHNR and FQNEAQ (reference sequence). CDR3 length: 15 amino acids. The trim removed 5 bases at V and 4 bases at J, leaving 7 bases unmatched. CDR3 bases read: TGTGCCAGCAGCACCGCCGGGACAGGGGCCACTGAA. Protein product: CASSTAGTGATE. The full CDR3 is CASSTAGTGATEAFF.

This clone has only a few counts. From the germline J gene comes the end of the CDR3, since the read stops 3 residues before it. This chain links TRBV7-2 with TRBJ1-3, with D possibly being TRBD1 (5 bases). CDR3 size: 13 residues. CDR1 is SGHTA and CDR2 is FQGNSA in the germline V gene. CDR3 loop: CASSLGVEGTIYF. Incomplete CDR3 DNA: TGTGCCAGCAGCTTAGGGGTGGAGGGGACC.

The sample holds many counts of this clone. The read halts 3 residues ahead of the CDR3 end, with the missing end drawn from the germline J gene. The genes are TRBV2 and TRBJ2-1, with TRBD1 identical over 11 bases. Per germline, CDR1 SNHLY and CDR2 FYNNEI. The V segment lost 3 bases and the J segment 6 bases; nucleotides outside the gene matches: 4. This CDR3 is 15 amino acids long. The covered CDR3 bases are TGTGCCAGCAGTGACGGACAGGGGGCGGGCAATGAG. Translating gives CASSDGQGAGNE. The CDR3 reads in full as CASSDGQGAGNEQFF. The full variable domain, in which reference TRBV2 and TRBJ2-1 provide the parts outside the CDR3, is EPEVTQTPSHQVTQMGQEVILRCVPISNHLYFYWYRQILGQKVEFLVSFYNNEISEKSEIFDDQFSVERPDGSNFTLKIRSTKLEDSAMYFCASSDGQGAGNEQFFGPGTRLTVL.

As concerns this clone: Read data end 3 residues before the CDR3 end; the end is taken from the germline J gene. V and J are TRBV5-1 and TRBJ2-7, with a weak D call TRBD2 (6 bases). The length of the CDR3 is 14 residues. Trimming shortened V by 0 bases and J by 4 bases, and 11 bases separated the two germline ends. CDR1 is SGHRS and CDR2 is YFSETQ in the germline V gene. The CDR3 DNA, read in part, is TGCGCCAGCAGCTTGGCCCCAGGGAGGTACGAG. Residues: CASSLAPGRYE. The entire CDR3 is CASSLAPGRYEQYF.